This TCR beta chain was sequenced during a study of blood T cells in healthy people across ages. Sample donors were healthy Caucasian individuals that came from Russia, aged 6 to 90. As for this clonotype: Its antigen is still unknown.

Combining a sample-barcoded 5' primer with a J-beta primer mix, a second PCR ran for roughly 7 to 11 cycles. TCRdb used MiXCR to reprocess the 5' RACE reads, holding one entry per CDR3 protein. Of about 1,400,000 distinct CDR3 sequences listed, roughly 59% are singletons. Whole-study results and caveats: TCR beta diversity per million T cells fell roughly linearly with age.

Trimming removed 1 base from V and 7 bases from J, with 10 bases in between. CDR1 and CDR2 (germline): MGHRA, YSYEKL. This CDR3 comprises 13 residues. The clonotype was recovered from a man between 18 and 29 years old in good health. The chain joins TRBV4-1 to TRBJ1-1, with D unclear. The specimen was blood. The CDR3 region is CASSQGQLHEAFF. CDR3 nucleotides: TGCGCCAGCAGCCAAGGGCAGCTACATGAAGCTTTCTTT.